These 26 T cell receptor beta chains came from one sample sequenced in a study of T cell repertoires in cytomegalovirus infection. For these TCRs, the target antigens are not known. A single record per CDR3 protein comes from TCRdb applying MiXCR to the reads. In the table there are approximately 470,000 distinct CDR3 sequences, under 55% of which are singletons. The sample was cultured PBMCs, taken from culture after CMV antigen stimulation. The receptors here all came from a human donor in good health (CMV status not recorded). Some clones in this sample may be carry-over from other donors' samples.

The V and J genes are TRBV28 and TRBJ1-5, with unresolved D. This CDR3 spans 15 amino acids. Germline V gene sequence: CDR1 MDHEN, CDR2 SYDVKM. V shed 7 bases and J shed 1 base, with 14 bases lying between them. The DNA of the CDR3 is TGTGCCAGCACCTTGGGAGGGAGGAGCAATCAGCCCCAGCATTTT. Translated: CASTLGGRSNQPQHF.

J is TRBJ1-5 and V is TRBV6-1; 9 bases align to TRBD1. CDR1 and CDR2 from the germline V gene are MNHNS and SASEGT. This CDR3 is 15 amino acids long. Trimming removed 8 bases from V and 3 bases from J; junction bases left unmatched: 8. DNA for the CDR3: TGTGCCAGCGGCCCGAGGACAGGGGACAATCAGCCCCAGCATTTT. Its protein product is CASGPRTGDNQPQHF.

In this sample, this clonotype turned up a few times. This chain links TRBV27 with TRBJ2-7, with 14 bases that match TRBD2. The CDR3 is 15 residues long. V was pared by 6 bases and J by 9 bases, with 10 bases of the junction left unmatched. Looked up from germline, CDR1 is MNHEY and CDR2 is SMNVEV (reference sequence). CDR3 nucleotide sequence: TGTGCCAGCAGGCCACCCGCCGGACTAGCGGGAGGGCAGTACTTC. It codes for CASRPPAGLAGGQYF.

The CDR3 DNA is TGTGCCAGCAGCCAGGTGATCGGGGAGCTGTTTTTT. This gives the protein CASSQVIGELFF. The rearrangement links TRBV4-2 to TRBJ2-2; D is ambiguous. Trimming took off 3 bases at V and 7 bases at J, with 6 bases between the two ends. Looked up from germline, CDR1 is LGHNA and CDR2 is YNFKEQ. There are 12 residues in the CDR3.

This clonotype was found a few times. This chain links TRBV12-5 with TRBJ2-1; 7 bases are a match to TRBD2. CDR1 is LGHNT and CDR2 is FRNRAP in the germline V gene. The CDR3 totals 17 residues. V dropped 0 bases and J dropped 3; count of bases not matched to a gene: 8. The CDR3 bases are TGTGCTAGTGGTTTGGTACTGGGTAGCGGGTTCTACAATGAGCAGTTCTTC. It is translated as CASGLVLGSGFYNEQFF. The whole variable domain, filled in from reference TRBV12-5 and TRBJ2-1, reads DARVTQTPRHKVTEMGQEVTMRCQPILGHNTVFWYRQTMMQGLELLAYFRNRAPLDDSGMPKDRFSAEMPDATLATLKIQPSEPRDSAVYFCASGLVLGSGFYNEQFFGPGTRLTVL.

This chain connects TRBV6-2 or TRBV6-3 to TRBJ2-2, with 12 bases matching TRBD2. The ends lost 0 bases at V and 5 bases at J; junction bases unmatched: 4. CDR3 length equals 17 residues. Germline V gives CDR1 MNHEY, CDR2 SVGEGT. This chain's CDR3 is CASSYSLAGGPTGELFF. The CDR3 DNA follows: TGTGCCAGCAGTTACTCCCTAGCGGGAGGGCCAACCGGGGAGCTGTTTTTT.

This clonotype was found a few times. The chain links TRBV6-2 or TRBV6-3 to TRBJ2-1; 12 nucleotides match TRBD2. V was clipped by 2 bases and J by 2 bases; unmatched bases: 4. The germline V gene encodes CDR1 MNHEY and CDR2 SVGEGT. There are 17 residues in the CDR3. The CDR3, as DNA: TGTGCCAGCAGTTACCTTCTAGCGGGAGGGCCCTACAATGAGCAGTTCTTC. Encoded protein: CASSYLLAGGPYNEQFF.

The chain joins TRBV12-3 or TRBV12-4 to TRBJ1-2; maybe TRBD1 (5 bases). This CDR3 region has 12 residues. Deletions cut 6 bases from V and 8 bases from J, with 13 bases between. Here the CDR3 DNA reads TGTGCCAGCAGGGGACTTGGGAAGGGCTACACCTTC. It encodes CASRGLGKGYTF.

The chain joins TRBV6-2 or TRBV6-3 to TRBJ1-2, with D perhaps TRBD1 (6 bases). This CDR3 spans 15 amino acids. V gave up 2 bases and J gave up 3 bases, with 13 bases separating them. In germline, CDR1 is MNHEY, CDR2 SVGEGT. CDR3 in DNA: TGTGCCAGCAGTTACGAGGGGACATCGGACTATGGCTACACCTTC. Translation gives CASSYEGTSDYGYTF.

This clonotype appeared once. This may come from a read error, since a much larger clone is one base off. The chain carries TRBV6-6 and TRBJ1-1, with 7 bases that match TRBD1. CDR3 length equals 13 residues. J gave up 1 base and V 7 bases, and 3 bases lay outside the gene matches. CDR1 is MNHNY, CDR2 SVGAGI, per germline (reference sequence). The CDR3 region has the DNA TGTGCCAGCATCCAGGGGGGGAACACTGAAGCTTTCTTT. This sequence encodes CASIQGGNTEAFF.

The rearrangement uses TRBV27 and TRBJ1-1, with unresolved D. CDR3 size: 13 residues. Germline CDR1 MNHEY, CDR2 SMNVEV (reference sequence). Trimming left V 9 bases short and J 1 base short, with 12 bases between. The CDR3 bases are TGTGCCAGTTGTCTACATAGGAACACTGAAGCTTTCTTT. Encoded protein: CASCLHRNTEAFF.

This clonotype has a handful of counts. This chain joins TRBV7-2 and TRBJ1-6; weak D call: TRBD1 (5 bases). The CDR3 totals 14 residues. The ends were cut back, 10 bases at V and 4 bases at J, with 14 bases in the middle. Germline V CDR1 and CDR2: SGHTA, FQGNSA. The CDR3 sequence: CATARGGYNSPLHF. CDR3 DNA sequence: TGTGCCACGGCCCGGGGGGGATATAATTCACCCCTCCACTTT.

This chain connects TRBV7-6 to TRBJ2-2; 9 bases match TRBD2. Germline V CDR1 and CDR2: SGHVS, FNYEAQ. Unmatched junction bases numbered 2, after V lost 5 bases and J lost 4 bases. There are 14 residues in the CDR3. As DNA, the CDR3 is TGTGCCAGCAGCCCTAGCGGGACCACCGGGGAGCTGTTTTTT. Amino acid sequence: CASSPSGTTGELFF.

The chain is built from TRBV7-2 and TRBJ2-7; the D gene is possibly TRBD2 (6 bases). The CDR3 sequence is 16 residues long. The germline CDR1 and CDR2 sequences are SGHTA and FQGNSA. The V and J ends lost 5 bases and 0 bases respectively, with 17 bases between them. DNA of the CDR3: TGTGCCAGCAGCCCCCGTGCGGGGTACCCCTCCTACGAGCAGTACTTC. Its translation is CASSPRAGYPSYEQYF. Full variable domain (outside the CDR3, taken from reference TRBV7-2 and TRBJ2-7): GAGVSQSPSNKVTEKGKDVELRCDPISGHTALYWYRQSLGQGLEFLIYFQGNSAPDKSGLPSDRFSAERTGGSVSTLTIQRTQQEDSAVYLCASSPRAGYPSYEQYFGPGTRLTVT.

This chain uses TRBV15 with TRBJ2-1; 12 bases are a match to TRBD2. Trimming removed 3 bases from V and 6 bases from J; junction bases left unmatched: 3. Germline loops: CDR1 LNHNV, CDR2 YYDKDF (reference sequence). This CDR3 spans 15 amino acids. CDR3 residues: CATSSLAGGLNEQFF. DNA of the CDR3: TGTGCCACCAGCAGCCTAGCGGGGGGGCTCAATGAGCAGTTCTTC.

This clonotype was observed a handful of times. The V call is TRBV6-5, the J call TRBJ2-7; 11 nucleotides agree with TRBD1. Germline V gives CDR1 MNHEY, CDR2 SVGAGI. The CDR3 extends over 14 amino acids. Trimming took 0 bases from V and 5 from J; bases not matched to a gene: 0. This CDR3 reads CASSYSGQGDEQYF. The DNA for the CDR3 is TGTGCCAGCAGTTACTCGGGACAGGGGGACGAGCAGTACTTC.

The chain joins TRBV7-4 to TRBJ1-2, with 7 nucleotides matching TRBD1. V lost 5 bases to trimming and J lost 7 bases; unmatched junction nucleotides: 7. CDR3 size: 13 residues. CDR1 is SGHVT and CDR2 is SQSDAQ in the germline V gene. The CDR3 is CASSLQGLSGYTF. Here the CDR3 DNA reads TGTGCCAGCAGCCTACAGGGGTTGTCTGGCTACACCTTC.

At least ten counts were recorded for this clonotype. The chain couples TRBV7-8 to TRBJ2-1; D is unclear. CDR3 size: 11 residues. V was trimmed by 4 bases and J by 9 bases, leaving 7 bases between them. Germline CDR1 reads SGHVS; CDR2 reads FQNEAQ. The CDR3 spells CASSSGGEQFF. CDR3 in DNA: TGTGCCAGCAGCTCCGGCGGTGAGCAGTTCTTC.

This clonotype showed up just a few times. V gene TRBV10-3 combines with J gene TRBJ2-1; tentatively, D is TRBD2 (5 bases). Between the trimmed V and J ends, which lost 4 bases and 9 bases, there was a span of 13 bases. Germline values: CDR1 ENHRY, CDR2 SYGVKD. The CDR3 runs 13 residues. CDR3: CAISVEVRGEQFF. The CDR3 coding sequence is TGTGCCATCAGTGTAGAGGTCCGGGGTGAGCAGTTCTTC.

V is TRBV12-3 or TRBV12-4 and J is TRBJ1-5, with 7 nucleotides matching TRBD1. This CDR3 is 19 amino acids long. After removal of 3 bases from V and 11 bases from J, the junction contained 25 bases not matched to a gene. The CDR3 DNA reads as TGTGCCAGCAGTTTCACTTATCCTACTGACAGGGCAACGGCGGTGGCCCAGCATTTT. Its translation is CASSFTYPTDRATAVAQHF.

This chain links TRBV24-1 with TRBJ2-5, with D possibly called TRBD1 or TRBD2 (5 bases each). Trimming stripped 10 bases from V and 12 bases from J, with 20 bases between. Per germline, CDR1 KGHDR and CDR2 SFDVKD. The length of the CDR3 is 12 residues. CDR3 in amino acids: CATSGTVGVEYF. CDR3 DNA sequence: TGTGCCACATCCGGGACCGTCGGCGTAGAGTACTTC.

The chain has TRBV7-9 and TRBJ2-5, with 10 nucleotides matching TRBD1. Trimming cost V 4 bases and J 3 bases; bases outside gene matches: 2. This CDR3 is 14 amino acids long. The germline gives CDR1 SEHNR, CDR2 FQNEAQ (reference sequence). The CDR3 here is CASSSDRGEETQYF. The CDR3 nucleotides read TGTGCCAGCAGCTCGGACAGGGGGGAAGAGACCCAGTACTTC.

CDR3 DNA: TGTGCCAGCACCCTGGCAGGGTGGTATAGCAATCAGCCCCAGCATTTT. Residues: CASTLAGWYSNQPQHF. This chain uses TRBV19 with TRBJ1-5; perhaps TRBD1 as D (5 bases). CDR1 is LNHDA and CDR2 is SQIVND in the germline V gene (reference sequence). The CDR3 runs 16 residues. Trimming pared 9 bases from V and 0 bases from J, leaving 18 bases between.

This clonotype was counted a few times. V and J are TRBV11-3 and TRBJ2-1, with D perhaps TRBD1 (5 bases). CDR1 is SGHNT, CDR2 YENEEA, per germline. Trimming took 5 bases from V and 8 from J, leaving 16 bases between them. This CDR3 contains 14 residues. CDR3 sequence reads: CASSPRAGPYEQFF. DNA for the CDR3: TGTGCCAGCAGCCCTAGAGCAGGGCCGTATGAGCAGTTCTTC.

This clonotype has a single count. The rearrangement links TRBV4-2 to TRBJ1-5; D call uncertain. The V end lost 8 bases, the J end lost 3 bases, and 20 bases lay between the germline ends. Germline assignment: CDR1 LGHNA and CDR2 YNFKEQ. CDR3 size: 16 residues. The CDR3: CASGPVDRDFNQPQHF. CDR3 bases: TGTGCCAGCGGCCCGGTCGACCGAGACTTCAATCAGCCCCAGCATTTT.

A few counts support this clonotype. The chain employs TRBV12-3 or TRBV12-4 and TRBJ2-1, with D possibly TRBD2 on 6 matching bases. The CDR3 is 13 amino acids. The V end was cut by 5 bases, the J end by 5 bases, with 10 bases between. CDR3 nucleotides: TGTGCCAGCAGTGTACTAGCTAACAATGAGCAGTTCTTC. This translates into CASSVLANNEQFF.